Listed here are 7 T cell receptor beta chains from one sample, sequenced in a study of blood T cell repertoires in COVID-19. Measured with immunoSEQ multiplex PCR; TCRdb has only the in-frame clones, and not every one. The sample has tens of thousands of clones, around 87% seen once. Material: peripheral blood. The receptors here all came from a woman older than 75 with COVID-19, enrolled during active disease.

The V gene is TRBV18, the J gene TRBJ1-4; D ambiguous. The CDR3 has 11 amino acids. With 3 bases removed from V and 6 bases from J, the gap between germline ends came to 2 bases. CDR1 and CDR2 from the germline V gene are KGHSH and LQKENI. The CDR3 sequence: CASSPDEKLFF. DNA for the CDR3: TGTGCCAGCTCACCCGATGAAAAACTGTTTTTT.

J is TRBJ2-7 and V is TRBV6-5; a weak D match, TRBD1 (5 bases). Trimming stripped 0 bases from V and 6 bases from J, with 15 bases between. Germline V gives CDR1 MNHEY, CDR2 SVGAGI. The CDR3 contains 15 residues. The CDR3 nucleotides read TGTGCCAGCAGTTACTCGATTTCTACAGGCTCCGAGCAGTACTTC. Amino acids: CASSYSISTGSEQYF.

V gene TRBV5-1 combines with J gene TRBJ2-5; a weak D match, TRBD2 (6 bases). The CDR3 extends over 14 amino acids. V was pared by 4 bases and J by 1 base, with 11 bases between. CDR1 and CDR2 (germline): SGHRS, YFSETQ. The CDR3 loop is CASSLRTTQETQYF. In DNA form, the CDR3 reads TGCGCCAGCAGCCTCCGGACTACCCAAGAGACCCAGTACTTC.

The V call is TRBV7-9, the J call TRBJ1-4; possible D gene TRBD1, 6 bases. V was shortened by 3 bases and J by 8 bases, with 16 bases between the two germline ends. Germline CDR1 reads SEHNR; CDR2 reads FQNEAQ (reference sequence). The CDR3 has 15 amino acids. CDR3 amino acids: CASSFPVGTQEKLFF. The CDR3 DNA reads TGTGCCAGCAGCTTTCCTGTAGGGACACAAGAAAAACTGTTTTTT.

This sequence joins TRBV12-3 or TRBV12-4 and TRBJ1-6, with 10 bases lining up with TRBD1. CDR3 length: 13 residues. With 6 bases clipped from V and 9 bases from J, the junction kept 2 bases outside the gene matches. DNA of the CDR3: TGTGCCAGCAGCCGGACAGGGGGTTCACCCCTCCACTTT. The encoded protein is CASSRTGGSPLHF.

The CDR3 is CSAKLAGGRYEQYF. The CDR3 region has the DNA TGCAGCGCAAAACTAGCGGGGGGCCGGTACGAGCAGTACTTC. This sequence joins TRBV29-1 and TRBJ2-7, with 12 bases that match TRBD2. The CDR3 runs to 14 residues. V shed 7 bases and J 4 bases; nucleotides not matched to a gene: 8. Germline V gene lookup returns CDR1 SQVTM and CDR2 ANQGSEA.

The sample holds one count of this clone. The chain employs TRBV7-9 and TRBJ1-1; the D is unclear. The CDR3 totals 11 residues. The germline gives CDR1 SEHNR, CDR2 FQNEAQ (reference sequence). Trimming took 5 bases from V and 7 from J, leaving 8 bases between them. CDR3 residues: CASSRVSEAFF. CDR3 sequence (DNA): TGTGCCAGCAGCCGGGTCAGTGAAGCTTTCTTT.